What follows is one T cell receptor (beta chain) and its context. No antigen is known for it. The CDR3 length is 14 residues. Per germline, CDR1 SGHTS and CDR2 YDEGEE. Deletions cut 2 bases from V and 5 bases from J, with 13 bases between. The source of the sample is a study of T cell repertoires and HLA-DP antigens. Study-wide context: Alloreactive CD4+ T cells targeted HLA-DP on transduced HeLa. Findings of the study overall: Clones undetected before culture averaged roughly 39% against one allele and roughly 53% against the other.

Libraries were prepared by immunoSEQ multiplex PCR; TCRdb keeps only in-frame clonotypes and omits some of them. The sample has about 73,000 clones; over 75% are singletons. The TCR comes from a man between 60 and 75 years old in good health and CMV-seronegative. The sequenced sample was CD4+ T cells from PBMCs. This sequence joins TRBV5-8 and TRBJ2-5; D possibly uses TRBD1 or TRBD2 (5 bases each). CDR3 coding DNA: TGTGCCAGCAGCTTCAAGGGGTCGGGGGAGACCCAGTACTTC. Its protein product is CASSFKGSGETQYF.